The 11 T cell receptor beta chains in this list originate from one sample, sequenced in a study of identical twins. Using its own MiXCR run on the 5' RACE reads, TCRdb lists one record per CDR3 protein. The sample gives 250,000 or so distinct CDR3 sequences, roughly 13% of which show up once; 3.5% to 4.5% is in the top ten. The same specimen was also included in a second study, on yellow fever vaccine responses in identical twins.

Sequencing input: memory (CD45RO+) T cells sorted from blood. Every receptor here comes from a woman younger than 35 in good health.

Ten or more counts support this clonotype. The chain links TRBV30 to TRBJ2-2; D uncertain. From germline, CDR1 is GTSNPN and CDR2 SVGIG (reference sequence). The V and J ends lost 0 bases and 3 bases respectively, with 5 bases between them. The CDR3 covers 13 residues. The DNA for the CDR3 is TGTGCCTGGAGTGTACGGGACACCGGGGAGCTGTTTTTT. This translates into CAWSVRDTGELFF.

This clonotype was counted between two and nine times. The chain uses TRBV27 and TRBJ2-7; 8 bases agree with TRBD1. With V trimmed by 9 bases and J by 2 bases, 9 bases remained unmatched. Germline V lookup: CDR1 MNHEY, CDR2 SMNVEV (reference sequence). CDR3 size: 14 residues. The CDR3 coding sequence is TGTGCCAGTTTCGGTATGGGACAGGCCTACGAGCAGTACTTC. Residues: CASFGMGQAYEQYF.

This clonotype showed up just a few times. The V and J genes are TRBV6-2 or TRBV6-3 and TRBJ2-7; D not certain. This CDR3 is built from 14 residues. Germline CDR1 MNHEY, CDR2 SVGEGT. The germline V and J ends were trimmed by 4 bases and 1 base, with 11 bases remaining between them. Written as DNA, the CDR3 is TGTGCCAGCAGTTTGGGCAGTTATTCCTACGAGCAGTACTTC. It yields the protein CASSLGSYSYEQYF.

This clonotype came up many times. The J gene is TRBJ2-1, the V gene TRBV10-3; D gene unclear. CDR3 size: 15 residues. In germline, CDR1 is ENHRY, CDR2 SYGVKD. V was trimmed by 6 bases and J by 5 bases, leaving 17 bases between them. Written as DNA, the CDR3 is TGTGCCATCAGGGGTGGACCAACCTTCAACAATGAGCAGTTCTTC. This sequence encodes CAIRGGPTFNNEQFF.

The rearrangement joins TRBV4-3 to TRBJ2-7; 9 nucleotides line up with TRBD2. This CDR3 spans 15 amino acids. V dropped 1 base and J dropped 0; count of bases not matched to a gene: 1. The V gene's germline CDR1 is LGHNA and CDR2 YSLEER. The CDR3 here is CASSQGLADSYEQYF. The CDR3 DNA follows: TGCGCCAGCAGCCAAGGACTAGCGGACTCCTACGAGCAGTACTTC.

This clonotype was counted only a few times. V usage is TRBV6-6 and J usage is TRBJ2-5; TRBD1 agrees at 9 bases. With 6 bases clipped from V and 5 bases from J, the junction kept 4 bases outside the gene matches. This CDR3 is 13 amino acids long. Germline V lookup: CDR1 MNHNY, CDR2 SVGAGI (reference sequence). CDR3 in amino acids: CASRWTGVETQYF. CDR3 bases: TGTGCCAGCAGGTGGACAGGGGTGGAGACCCAGTACTTC.

Only a few counts were recorded for this clonotype. The gene calls are TRBV27 and TRBJ1-6; 10 bases agree with TRBD1. The V segment lost 2 bases and the J segment 9 bases; nucleotides outside the gene matches: 4. The CDR3 is made up of 15 amino acids. Germline V gene sequence: CDR1 MNHEY, CDR2 SMNVEV (reference sequence). CDR3 nucleotides: TGTGCCAGCAGTTTAATTGGGGACAGGGGTTCACCCCTCCACTTT. Protein product: CASSLIGDRGSPLHF.

The chain carries TRBV6-6 and TRBJ1-5; no clear D gene. V lost 10 bases, J lost 4 bases, and 8 bases lay in between. There are 11 residues in the CDR3. Germline V CDR1 and CDR2: MNHNY, SVGAGI (reference sequence). The CDR3 DNA sequence: TGTGCCAAGGTGCGAAATCAGCCCCAGCATTTT. This codes for CAKVRNQPQHF.

The rearrangement uses TRBV11-2 and TRBJ2-1; 9 nucleotides agree with TRBD2. V shed 5 bases and J 6 bases; nucleotides not matched to a gene: 11. Germline lookup yields CDR1 SGHAT and CDR2 FQNNGV. The CDR3 runs 16 residues. The CDR3 loop reads CASSPLRGGIINEQFF. CDR3 DNA sequence: TGTGCCAGCAGCCCCCTGCGGGGGGGAATTATCAATGAGCAGTTCTTC.

This clonotype was found many times. J is TRBJ1-2 and V is TRBV25-1; D is ambiguous. CDR3 length: 12 residues. Germline loops: CDR1 MGHDK, CDR2 SYGVNS. V shed 6 bases and J shed 4 bases, with 9 bases lying between them. The CDR3 DNA is TGTGCCAGCAGAGGAGGGTTCTATGGCTACACCTTC. Encoded protein: CASRGGFYGYTF.

This clonotype has more than one count but fewer than ten. The chain couples TRBV7-9 to TRBJ1-2, with D maybe TRBD1 (6 bases). The CDR3 extends over 14 amino acids. V gave up 3 bases and J gave up 4 bases, with 12 bases separating them. Germline assignment: CDR1 SEHNR and CDR2 FQNEAQ (reference sequence). The CDR3 nucleotides are TGTGCCAGCAGCTTTTTACAGGGCGGCTATGGCTACACCTTC. This codes for CASSFLQGGYGYTF.